This entry concerns a single T cell receptor beta chain. Antigen unknown. The source of the sample is a study of shared clonotypes between healthy human individuals. Study-wide points: Relative to their counterparts shared across all four donors, non-shared clonotypes exhibited diminished generation probabilities. Sampling used blood alone; tissue repertoires probably differ.

The protocol was immunoSEQ multiplex PCR, while the TCRdb copy is restricted to in-frame clones and leaves out a portion. The sample holds some 2,400,000 clones, under 97% seen once. What was sequenced was naive CD4+ T cells sorted from blood. The subset is: CD45RA+ positively selected. The receptor's source is a young man in good health.

The CDR3 region has the DNA TGTGCCAGCAGTTTCCAACCGTGGGACGAGCAGTACTTC. It encodes CASSFQPWDEQYF. This rearrangement joins TRBV27 to TRBJ2-7; D is uncertain. The V and J ends lost 3 bases and 5 bases respectively, with 11 bases between them. CDR1 and CDR2 (germline): MNHEY, SMNVEV (reference sequence). The CDR3 has 13 residues.